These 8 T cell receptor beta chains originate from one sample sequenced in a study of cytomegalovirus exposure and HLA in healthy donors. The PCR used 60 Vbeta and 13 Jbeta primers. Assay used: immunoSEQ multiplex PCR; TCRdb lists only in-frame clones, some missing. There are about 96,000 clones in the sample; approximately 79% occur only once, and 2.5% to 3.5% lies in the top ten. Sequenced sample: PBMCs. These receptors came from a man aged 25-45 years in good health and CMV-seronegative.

CDR3 loop: CASMGATGGPEQYF. For the CDR3, the DNA is TGCGCCAGCATGGGCGCAACGGGGGGGCCTGAGCAGTACTTC. The V gene is TRBV5-1, the J gene TRBJ2-7, with 8 bases fitting TRBD2. The ends lost 6 bases at V and 7 bases at J; junction bases unmatched: 12. The CDR3 totals 14 residues. Germline CDR1 and CDR2: SGHRS and YFSETQ.

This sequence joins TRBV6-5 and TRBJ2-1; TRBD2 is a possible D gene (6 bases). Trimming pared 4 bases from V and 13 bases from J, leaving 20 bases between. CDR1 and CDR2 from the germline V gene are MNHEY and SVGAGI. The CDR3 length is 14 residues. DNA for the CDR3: TGTGCCAGCAGTTCTGTTACCCCGGGAGCACTTCAGTTCTTC. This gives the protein CASSSVTPGALQFF.

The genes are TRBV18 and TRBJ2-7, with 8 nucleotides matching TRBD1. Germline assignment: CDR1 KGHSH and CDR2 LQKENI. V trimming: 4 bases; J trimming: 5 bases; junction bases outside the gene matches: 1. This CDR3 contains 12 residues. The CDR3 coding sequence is TGTGCCAGCTCACTACAGGGGGACGAGCAGTACTTC. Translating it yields CASSLQGDEQYF.

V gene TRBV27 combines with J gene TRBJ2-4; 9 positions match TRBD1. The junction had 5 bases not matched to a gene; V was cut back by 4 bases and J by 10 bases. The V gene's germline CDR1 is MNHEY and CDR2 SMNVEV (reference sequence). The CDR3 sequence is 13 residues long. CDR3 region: CASSYTGQGIQYF. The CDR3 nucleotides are TGTGCCAGCAGTTATACCGGACAGGGGATTCAGTACTTC.

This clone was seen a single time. CDR3 DNA: TGTGCCAGCAAGTCCAGTCAGGGGGCCCTAACGCGTGGCTACACCTTC. It encodes CASKSSQGALTRGYTF. The chain uses TRBV10-3 and TRBJ1-2; 8 nucleotides line up with TRBD1. The junction had 20 bases not matched to a gene; V was cut back by 10 bases and J by 7 bases. This CDR3 region has 16 residues. In germline, CDR1 is ENHRY, CDR2 SYGVKD.

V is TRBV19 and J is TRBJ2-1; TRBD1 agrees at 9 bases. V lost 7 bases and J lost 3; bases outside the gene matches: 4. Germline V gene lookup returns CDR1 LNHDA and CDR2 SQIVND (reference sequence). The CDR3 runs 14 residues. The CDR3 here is CASKGQGNYNEQFF. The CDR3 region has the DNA TGTGCCAGTAAGGGACAGGGAAACTACAATGAGCAGTTCTTC.

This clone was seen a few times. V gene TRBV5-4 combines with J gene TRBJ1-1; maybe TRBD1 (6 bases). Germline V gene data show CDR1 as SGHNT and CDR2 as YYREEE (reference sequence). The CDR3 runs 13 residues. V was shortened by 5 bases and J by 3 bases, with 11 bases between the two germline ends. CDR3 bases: TGTGCCAGCAGACAGGGTGGCGACACTGAAGCTTTCTTT. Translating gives CASRQGGDTEAFF.

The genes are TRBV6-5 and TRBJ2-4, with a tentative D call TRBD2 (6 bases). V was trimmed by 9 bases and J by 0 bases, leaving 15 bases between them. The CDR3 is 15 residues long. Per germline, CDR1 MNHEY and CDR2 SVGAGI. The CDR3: CASMTRGIAKNIQYF. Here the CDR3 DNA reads TGTGCCAGTATGACTAGAGGCATAGCCAAAAACATTCAGTACTTC.